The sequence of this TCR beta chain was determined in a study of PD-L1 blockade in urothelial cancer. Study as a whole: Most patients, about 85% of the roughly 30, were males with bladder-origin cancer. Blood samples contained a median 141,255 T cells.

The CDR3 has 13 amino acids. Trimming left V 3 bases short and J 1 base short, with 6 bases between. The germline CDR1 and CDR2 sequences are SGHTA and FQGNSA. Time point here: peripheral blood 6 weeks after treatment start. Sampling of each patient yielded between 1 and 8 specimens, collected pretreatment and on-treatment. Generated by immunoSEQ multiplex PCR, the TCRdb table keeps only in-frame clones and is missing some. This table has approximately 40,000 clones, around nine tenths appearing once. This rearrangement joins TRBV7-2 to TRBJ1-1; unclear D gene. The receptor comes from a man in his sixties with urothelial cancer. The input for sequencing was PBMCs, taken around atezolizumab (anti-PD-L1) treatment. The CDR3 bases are TGTGCCAGCAGCTTCTCGGGGAACACTGAAGCTTTCTTT. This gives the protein CASSFSGNTEAFF.